A selection of T cell receptor beta chains follows, all from one sample in a study of OX40 agonist ivuxolimab in advanced cancers. The data were produced by immunoSEQ multiplex PCR, yet TCRdb's version contains in-frame clones alone and is incomplete. The table has some 67,000 clones, around 85% seen once. Here the sequenced sample was CD4+ or CD8+ T cells sorted from blood, taken in a trial of the OX40 agonist ivuxolimab. The receptors originated from an adult with an advanced solid tumor such as melanoma, head and neck, liver or kidney cancer. The CDR3 runs from the conserved cysteine through the conserved F or W. Fields, in order: D gene, V gene, clone size, J gene, CDR3 DNA, CDR3 protein. A D gene is named only where the DNA matches it firmly. Clone size appears in some rows only: once, few, many, or a class for an expanded clone.

.,TRBV7-2,.,TRBJ2-7,TGTGCCAGCAGCCCTGGCCAGGGTCAGCGCAAATACTTC,CASSPGQGQRKYF
.,TRBV7-2,.,TRBJ2-3,TGTGCCAGCAGCTTAGCGACGTTCACAGATACGCAGTATTTT,CASSLATFTDTQYF
.,TRBV5-4,.,TRBJ2-3,TGTGCCAGCAGCTTAGGTCGTAGGGAAATGGATACGCAGTATTTT,CASSLGRREMDTQYF
TRBD2,TRBV7-2,.,TRBJ2-1,TGTGCCAGCAGCCTAAGACTAGCGGGAGTCAGGAATGAGCAGTTCTTC,CASSLRLAGVRNEQFF
TRBD1,TRBV11-2,.,TRBJ2-7,TGTGCCAGCAGCGCAGCCCCCGGGACAGGGGCCTACGAGCAGTACTTC,CASSAAPGTGAYEQYF
.,TRBV5-3,.,TRBJ2-1,TGTGCCAGAAGCCCCTACTTGGACGCCTACAATGAGCAGTTCTTC,CARSPYLDAYNEQFF
.,TRBV5-1,.,TRBJ2-5,TGCGCCAGCAGCTTGAGGGGGGTTTATCAAGAGACCCAGTACTTC,CASSLRGVYQETQYF
.,TRBV19,.,TRBJ2-5,TGTGCCAGTAGTATAGAGATAGGGCGGGGAGAGACCCAGTACTTC,CASSIEIGRGETQYF
TRBD2,TRBV28,.,TRBJ2-7,TGTGCCAGCAGTTCGGGGGGGCGGAGCTACGAGCAGTACTTC,CASSSGGRSYEQYF
TRBD1,TRBV15,.,TRBJ1-3,TGTGCCACCAGCAGATACAGGGGGTTGGACACCATATATTTT,CATSRYRGLDTIYF
TRBD2,TRBV5-1,.,TRBJ2-3,TGCGCCAGCACCCCGCTAGCGGGGGGCCCGGAAGATACGCAGTATTTT,CASTPLAGGPEDTQYF
.,TRBV10-3,.,TRBJ2-7,TGTGCCATCAGTGCGGCAGGTTCGTCCTACGAGCAGTACTTC,CAISAAGSSYEQYF
.,TRBV2,.,TRBJ2-2,TGTGCCAGCAGTGGCTCTTTGAACACCGGGGAGCTGTTTTTT,CASSGSLNTGELFF
.,TRBV5-6,.,TRBJ1-2,TGTGCCAGCAGCTTGATGGCCAGGGCCTATGGCTACACCTTC,CASSLMARAYGYTF
TRBD2,TRBV7-2,.,TRBJ2-2,TGTGCCAGCAGCCCGCCGGGACTAGCGGGAGTTGGCACCGGGGAGCTGTTTTTT,CASSPPGLAGVGTGELFF
TRBD1,TRBV6-4,.,TRBJ1-2,TGTGCCAGCAGTATCGACAGGGGAAACTATGGCTACACCTTC,CASSIDRGNYGYTF
.,TRBV28,once,TRBJ1-1,TGTGCCAGCAGTTTTACTTCATGGGGACAAAGGAATTCCGTTTACACTGAAGCTTTCTTT,CASSFTSWGQRNSVYTEAFF
TRBD2,TRBV7-3,.,TRBJ2-3,TGTGCCAGCAGCTTGCGGGAGTTCTCCGATACGCAGTATTTT,CASSLREFSDTQYF
TRBD2,TRBV5-8,.,TRBJ2-5,TGTGCCAGCAGCTTTGGACTAGCGGGGGGAGTTACGGAGACCCAGTACTTC,CASSFGLAGGVTETQYF
TRBD1,TRBV6-1,.,TRBJ2-7,TGTGCCAGCAGTATCGGATGGACAGGGAACGAGCAGTACTTC,CASSIGWTGNEQYF
.,TRBV6-5,.,TRBJ2-7,TGTGCCAGCAGTCGAGGGGGGGCGGTAAGGTACGAGCAGTACTTC,CASSRGGAVRYEQYF
TRBD1,TRBV27,.,TRBJ1-2,TGTGCCAGCAGTTTACACAGGGGAAACTATGGCTACACCTTC,CASSLHRGNYGYTF
.,TRBV10-3,.,TRBJ2-3,TGTGCCATCAGTGACTCCCCCACTAGCCCTCGCGGAAATACGCAGTATTTT,CAISDSPTSPRGNTQYF
.,TRBV5-1,.,TRBJ2-1,TGCGCCAGCAGCACCGGGACGGAATCCTACAATGAGCAGTTCTTC,CASSTGTESYNEQFF
.,TRBV6-1,.,TRBJ2-3,TGTGCCAGCAGTCTGCAGGGGTGGACAGATACGCAGTATTTT,CASSLQGWTDTQYF
TRBD2,TRBV2,.,TRBJ2-7,TGTGCCAGCAGTGGTGTGGGCGGGAGTTACAACGAGCAGTACTTC,CASSGVGGSYNEQYF
TRBD2,TRBV4-1,once,TRBJ2-7,TGCGCCAGCAGACCCGGACTAGCGGCCTCCTACGAGCAGTACTTC,CASRPGLAASYEQYF
TRBD1,TRBV5-5,.,TRBJ1-2,TGTGCCAGCAGCTTGGGGGGACAGGGCACCTATGGCTACACCTTC,CASSLGGQGTYGYTF
TRBD2,TRBV5-4,.,TRBJ2-3,TGTGCCAGCAGCTTCTCTAGCGGAGTCACAGATACGCAGTATTTT,CASSFSSGVTDTQYF
.,TRBV20-1,.,TRBJ2-3,TGCAGGGCCCTCGGGGATACGCAGTATTTT,CRALGDTQYF
.,TRBV11-2,few,TRBJ1-1,TGTGCCAGCAGCTTCAACCCTTCAGGGACTGAAGCTTTCTTT,CASSFNPSGTEAFF
TRBD1,TRBV7-2,.,TRBJ2-1,TGTGCCAGCAGCACGGACAGGGCAACCTACAATGAGCAGTTCTTC,CASSTDRATYNEQFF
.,TRBV4-1,few,TRBJ1-3,TGCGCCAGCAGCCGGCAGGGGCTAATTATCTCTGGAAACACCATATATTTT,CASSRQGLIISGNTIYF
TRBD2,TRBV28,.,TRBJ2-7,TGTGCCAGCAGTTCACTGGGACTAGCGGCGAGCTACGAGCAGTACTTC,CASSSLGLAASYEQYF
.,TRBV7-2,.,TRBJ1-4,TGTGCCAGCAGCACGCAATCTCCGACTAGTAATGAAAAACTGTTTTTT,CASSTQSPTSNEKLFF
.,TRBV27,.,TRBJ2-2,TGTGCCAGCAGTTTTACAGGGCGAACCGGGGAGCTGTTTTTT,CASSFTGRTGELFF
TRBD1,TRBV11-3,few,TRBJ2-5,TGTGCCAGCAGCTTAGCAGGTACCGGACAGGGGATCCAGTACTTC,CASSLAGTGQGIQYF
.,TRBV2,.,TRBJ1-5,TGTGCCAGCAGTGAATGGGCAGCCAATCAGCCCCAGCATTTT,CASSEWAANQPQHF
.,TRBV19,.,TRBJ1-4,TGTGCCAGTAGTCCCCTTGGTGAAAAACTGTTTTTT,CASSPLGEKLFF
TRBD2,TRBV7-2,.,TRBJ2-5,TGTGCCAGCAGCTTAGGCGGGGGAAGACAAGAGACCCAGTACTTC,CASSLGGGRQETQYF
.,TRBV11-2,.,TRBJ1-2,TGTGCCAGCAGCTTAGAACCCGCCGGTAGGGGACATGGCTACACCTTC,CASSLEPAGRGHGYTF
TRBD2,TRBV5-1,once,TRBJ2-7,TGCGCCAGCAGCTTGACTAGCGGCCCAAACTACGAGCAGTACTTC,CASSLTSGPNYEQYF
.,TRBV7-3,.,TRBJ1-2,TGTGCCAGCAGCTTTACAGGGACCTCTAACTATGGCTACACCTTC,CASSFTGTSNYGYTF